Each of the 5 T cell receptor beta chains below was sequenced from the same sample in a study of response to subunit inactivated influenza vaccine. One entry per CDR3 protein, called by TCRdb with MiXCR from the RT-PCR reads. The sample consists of about half a million distinct CDR3 sequences, 25% of them appearing once. The material sequenced was CD4+ T cells sorted from PBMCs, taken 5 days after vaccination. The receptors come from a man in his fifties or sixties who received an inactivated influenza vaccine.

This clonotype has only a few counts. This sequence joins TRBV28 and TRBJ2-1; TRBD2 matches at 10 bases. Germline-derived CDR1 and CDR2 are MDHEN and SYDVKM. The V and J ends lost 5 bases and 3 bases, in that order; junction bases with no gene match: 7. This CDR3 contains 16 residues. Here the CDR3 reads CASSAGAGGRYNEQFF. The CDR3 nucleotides read TGTGCCAGCAGTGCGGGAGCGGGAGGGCGCTACAATGAGCAGTTCTTC.

The V and J genes are TRBV11-2 and TRBJ2-1; the D is unclear. The CDR3 extends over 12 amino acids. Germline V CDR1 and CDR2: SGHAT, FQNNGV. V was clipped by 4 bases and J by 5 bases, with 6 bases between them. The CDR3 region is CASSSSHNEQFF. The DNA for the CDR3 is TGTGCCAGCAGCTCTTCACACAATGAGCAGTTCTTC.

The gene calls are TRBV7-3 and TRBJ2-3; D not resolved. This CDR3 is 13 amino acids long. V shed 1 base and J shed 3 bases, with 5 bases lying between them. CDR1 is SGHTA, CDR2 FQGTGA, per germline. The CDR3: CASSLSWTDTQYF. The CDR3 DNA follows: TGTGCCAGCAGCTTAAGTTGGACAGATACGCAGTATTTT.

V and J are TRBV5-6 and TRBJ2-5; D remains unclear. Per the germline V gene, CDR1 is SGHDT and CDR2 is YYEEEE. The CDR3 is 14 residues long. V shed 4 bases and J shed 5 bases, with 15 bases lying between them. The CDR3 is CASSLGPFMETQYF. In DNA, the CDR3 is TGTGCCAGCAGCCTCGGGCCCTTTATGGAGACCCAGTACTTC.

The sample holds a few counts of this clonotype. The V call is TRBV29-1, the J call TRBJ2-5, with D unresolved. The CDR3 has 13 amino acids. Germline values: CDR1 SQVTM, CDR2 ANQGSEA. V dropped 5 bases and J dropped 4 bases, with 14 bases sitting between them. The CDR3 loop reads CSVLTPRAETQYF. The CDR3 DNA sequence: TGCAGCGTTCTTACACCCCGGGCAGAGACCCAGTACTTC.